These 4 T cell receptor beta chains share one sample of origin, sequenced in a study of blood T cell repertoires in COVID-19. TCRdb's table, derived via immunoSEQ multiplex PCR, lists solely in-frame clones and lacks some. Among 75,000 to 90,000 clones, about four fifths were seen once, and the ten largest hold 9.5% to 15%. The specimen sequenced was peripheral blood. These receptors were taken from a woman aged 40 to 50 with active or convalescent COVID-19.

J is TRBJ1-2 and V is TRBV7-2, with D perhaps TRBD1 (6 bases). This CDR3 has 14 residues. Germline loops: CDR1 SGHTA, CDR2 FQGNSA. Trimming took off 5 bases at V and 6 bases at J, with 16 bases between the two ends. The CDR3 reads CASSIVGPGDGYTF. The DNA of the CDR3 is TGTGCCAGCAGCATCGTAGGGCCAGGGGATGGCTACACCTTC.

This chain connects TRBV27 to TRBJ2-1; 9 bases are shared with TRBD2. Trimming took 4 bases from V and 3 from J; bases not matched to a gene: 4. This CDR3 region has 15 residues. Germline V gene sequence: CDR1 MNHEY, CDR2 SMNVEV (reference sequence). In DNA, the CDR3 is TGTGCCAGCAGTTCCACTAGCGGGTTCTACAATGAGCAGTTCTTC. Translated: CASSSTSGFYNEQFF.

The sample holds one count of this clone. The rearrangement uses TRBV6-5 and TRBJ1-2; 7 positions match TRBD1. Germline V gene data show CDR1 as MNHEY and CDR2 as SVGAGI. The junction had 5 bases not matched to a gene; V was cut back by 4 bases and J by 3 bases. The CDR3 consists of 14 residues. CDR3 in amino acids: CASSSTGADYGYTF. The CDR3 coding sequence is TGTGCCAGCAGTTCTACAGGGGCGGACTATGGCTACACCTTC.

The chain is built from TRBV9 and TRBJ2-2, with D maybe TRBD2 (5 bases). CDR1 and CDR2 from the germline V gene are SGDLS and YYNGEE. The CDR3 is 15 residues long. The V end was cut by 2 bases, the J end by 0 bases, with 8 bases between. The CDR3 reads CASSVAGANTGELFF. The CDR3 bases are TGTGCCAGCAGCGTGGCCGGGGCGAACACCGGGGAGCTGTTTTTT.